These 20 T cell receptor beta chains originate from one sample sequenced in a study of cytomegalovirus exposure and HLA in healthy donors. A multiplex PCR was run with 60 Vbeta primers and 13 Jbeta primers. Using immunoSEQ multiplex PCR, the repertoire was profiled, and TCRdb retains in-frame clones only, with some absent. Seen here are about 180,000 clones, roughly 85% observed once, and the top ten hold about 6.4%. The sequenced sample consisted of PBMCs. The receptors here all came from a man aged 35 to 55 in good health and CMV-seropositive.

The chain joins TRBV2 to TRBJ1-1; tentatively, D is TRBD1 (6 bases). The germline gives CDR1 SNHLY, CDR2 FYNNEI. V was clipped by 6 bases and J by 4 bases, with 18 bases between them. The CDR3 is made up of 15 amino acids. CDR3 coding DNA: TGTGCCAGCAGGTACAGGGTGGATGGGAGCACTGAAGCTTTCTTT. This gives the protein CASRYRVDGSTEAFF.

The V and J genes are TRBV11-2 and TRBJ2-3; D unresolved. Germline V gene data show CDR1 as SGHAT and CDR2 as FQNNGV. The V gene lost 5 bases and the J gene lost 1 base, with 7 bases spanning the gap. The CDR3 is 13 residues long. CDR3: CASSASGTDTQYF. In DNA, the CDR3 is TGTGCCAGCAGCGCCTCGGGCACAGATACGCAGTATTTT.

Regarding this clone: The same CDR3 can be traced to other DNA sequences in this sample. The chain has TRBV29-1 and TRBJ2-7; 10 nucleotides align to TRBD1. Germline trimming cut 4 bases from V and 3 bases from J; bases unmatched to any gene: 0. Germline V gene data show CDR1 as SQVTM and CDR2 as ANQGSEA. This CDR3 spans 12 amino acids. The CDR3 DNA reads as TGCAGCGTTGGGGACAGGGGCTACGAGCAGTACTTC. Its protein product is CSVGDRGYEQYF.

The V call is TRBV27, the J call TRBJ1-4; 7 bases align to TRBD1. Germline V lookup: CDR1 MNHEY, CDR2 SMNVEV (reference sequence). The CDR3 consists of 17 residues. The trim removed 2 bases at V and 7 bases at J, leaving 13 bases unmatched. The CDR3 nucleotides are TGTGCCAGCAGTTTAAGGGCTCCGACAGGGTGGGGTGAAAAACTGTTTTTT. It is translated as CASSLRAPTGWGEKLFF.

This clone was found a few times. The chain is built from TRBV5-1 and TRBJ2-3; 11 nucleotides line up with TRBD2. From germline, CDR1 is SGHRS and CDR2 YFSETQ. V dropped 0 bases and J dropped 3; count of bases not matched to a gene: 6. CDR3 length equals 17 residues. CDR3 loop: CASSLADSGRGTDTQYF. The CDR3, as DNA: TGCGCCAGCAGCTTGGCTGATAGCGGGAGGGGTACAGATACGCAGTATTTT.

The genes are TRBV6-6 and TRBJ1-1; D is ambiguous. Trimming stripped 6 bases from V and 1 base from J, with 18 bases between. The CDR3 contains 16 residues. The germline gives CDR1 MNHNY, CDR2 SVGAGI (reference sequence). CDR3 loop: CASRPGSHSSNTEAFF. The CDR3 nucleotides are TGTGCCAGCAGGCCCGGTTCTCACAGCTCGAACACTGAAGCTTTCTTT.

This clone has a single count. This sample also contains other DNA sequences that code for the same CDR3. CDR3 protein: CASSRDRGREQYF. In DNA, the CDR3 is TGTGCCAGCAGCAGAGACAGGGGGCGGGAGCAGTACTTC. This chain joins TRBV6-5 and TRBJ2-7; 10 bases fit TRBD1. Germline V CDR1 and CDR2: MNHEY, SVGAGI. Germline trimming cut 6 bases from V and 7 bases from J; bases unmatched to any gene: 6. The CDR3 covers 13 residues.

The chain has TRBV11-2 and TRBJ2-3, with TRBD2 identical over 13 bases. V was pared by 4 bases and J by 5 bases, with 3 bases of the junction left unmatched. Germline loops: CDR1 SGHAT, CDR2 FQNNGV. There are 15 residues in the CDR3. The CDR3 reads CASSWGLAGQDTQYF. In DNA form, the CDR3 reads TGTGCCAGCAGCTGGGGACTAGCGGGGCAAGATACGCAGTATTTT.

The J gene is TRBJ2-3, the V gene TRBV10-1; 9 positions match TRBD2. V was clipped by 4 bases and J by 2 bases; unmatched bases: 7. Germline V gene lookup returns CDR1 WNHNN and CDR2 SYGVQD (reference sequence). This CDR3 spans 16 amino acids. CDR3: CASSGVAGDPTDTQYF. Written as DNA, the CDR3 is TGCGCCAGCAGTGGGGTAGCGGGAGACCCCACAGATACGCAGTATTTT.

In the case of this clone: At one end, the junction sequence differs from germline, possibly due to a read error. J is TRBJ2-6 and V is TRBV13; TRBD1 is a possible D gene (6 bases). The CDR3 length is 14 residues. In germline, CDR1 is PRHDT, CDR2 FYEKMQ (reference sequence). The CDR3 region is CASSSGAGANGLTF. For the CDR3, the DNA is TGTGCCAGCAGCTCAGGGGCTGGGGCCAACGGCCTGACTTTC.

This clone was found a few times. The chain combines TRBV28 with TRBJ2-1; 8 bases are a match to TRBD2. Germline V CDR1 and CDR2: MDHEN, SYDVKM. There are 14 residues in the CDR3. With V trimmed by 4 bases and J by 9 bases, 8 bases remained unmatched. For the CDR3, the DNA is TGTGCCAGCAGTTCAGGGACTAGTACGGGTGAGCAGTTCTTC. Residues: CASSSGTSTGEQFF.

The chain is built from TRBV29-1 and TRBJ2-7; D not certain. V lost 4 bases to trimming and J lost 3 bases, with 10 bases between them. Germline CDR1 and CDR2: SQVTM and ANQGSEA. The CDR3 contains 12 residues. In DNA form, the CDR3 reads TGCAGCGTTGCCCTTGGCGGCTACGAGCAGTACTTC. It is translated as CSVALGGYEQYF.

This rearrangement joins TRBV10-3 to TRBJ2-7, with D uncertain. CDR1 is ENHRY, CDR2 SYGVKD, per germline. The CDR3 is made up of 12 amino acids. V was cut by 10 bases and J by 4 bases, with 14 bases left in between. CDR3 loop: CATQKDPYEQYF. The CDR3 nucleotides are TGTGCCACACAAAAAGATCCTTACGAGCAGTACTTC.

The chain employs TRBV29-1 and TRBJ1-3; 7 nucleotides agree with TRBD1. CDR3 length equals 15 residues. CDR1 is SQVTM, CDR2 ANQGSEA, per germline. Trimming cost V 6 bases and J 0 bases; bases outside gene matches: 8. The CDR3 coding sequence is TGCAGCGTCAAGGACTGGGACAGCTCTGGAAACACCATATATTTT. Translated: CSVKDWDSSGNTIYF.

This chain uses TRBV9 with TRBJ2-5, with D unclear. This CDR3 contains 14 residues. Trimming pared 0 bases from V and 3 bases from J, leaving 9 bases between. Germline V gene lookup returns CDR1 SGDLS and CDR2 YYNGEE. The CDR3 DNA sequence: TGTGCCAGCAGCGTAGCCGGGTCTAAAGAGACCCAGTACTTC. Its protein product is CASSVAGSKETQYF.

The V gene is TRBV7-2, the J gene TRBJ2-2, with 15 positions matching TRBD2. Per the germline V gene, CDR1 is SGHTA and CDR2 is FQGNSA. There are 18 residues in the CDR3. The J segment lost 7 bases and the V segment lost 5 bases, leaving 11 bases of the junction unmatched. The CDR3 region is CASSGPGLAGGGSGELFF. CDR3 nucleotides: TGTGCCAGCAGCGGGCCGGGACTAGCGGGAGGCGGGAGCGGGGAGCTGTTTTTT.

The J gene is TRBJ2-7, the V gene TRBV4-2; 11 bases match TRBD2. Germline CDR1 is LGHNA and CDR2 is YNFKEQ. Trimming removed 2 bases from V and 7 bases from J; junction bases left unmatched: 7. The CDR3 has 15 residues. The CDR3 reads CASSQLAGGPGEQYF. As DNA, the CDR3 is TGTGCCAGCAGCCAATTAGCGGGAGGGCCGGGTGAGCAGTACTTC.

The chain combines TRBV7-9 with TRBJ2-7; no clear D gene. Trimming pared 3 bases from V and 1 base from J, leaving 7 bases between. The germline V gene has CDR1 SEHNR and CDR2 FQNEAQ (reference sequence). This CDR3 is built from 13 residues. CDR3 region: CASSFSQSYEQYF. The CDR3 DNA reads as TGTGCCAGCAGCTTCAGTCAATCCTACGAGCAGTACTTC.

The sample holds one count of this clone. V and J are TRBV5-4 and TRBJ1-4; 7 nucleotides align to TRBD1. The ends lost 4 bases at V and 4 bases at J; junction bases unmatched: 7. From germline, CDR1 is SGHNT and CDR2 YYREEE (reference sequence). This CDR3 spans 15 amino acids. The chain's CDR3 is CASSENRGINEKLFF. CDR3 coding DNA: TGTGCCAGCAGCGAAAACAGGGGAATTAATGAAAAACTGTTTTTT.

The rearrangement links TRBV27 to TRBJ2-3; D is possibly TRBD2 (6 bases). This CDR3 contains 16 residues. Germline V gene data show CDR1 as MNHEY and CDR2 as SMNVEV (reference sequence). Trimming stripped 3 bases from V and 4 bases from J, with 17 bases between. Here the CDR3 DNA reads TGTGCCAGCAGTTTGGACCCCCGGCGGGGCGCAGATACGCAGTATTTT. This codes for CASSLDPRRGADTQYF.